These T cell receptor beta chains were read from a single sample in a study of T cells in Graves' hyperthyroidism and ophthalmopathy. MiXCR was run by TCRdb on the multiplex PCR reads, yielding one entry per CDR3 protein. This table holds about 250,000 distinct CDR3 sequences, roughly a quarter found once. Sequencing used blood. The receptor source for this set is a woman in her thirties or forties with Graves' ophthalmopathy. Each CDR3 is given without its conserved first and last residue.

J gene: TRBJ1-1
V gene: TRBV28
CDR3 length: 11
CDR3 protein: ASSPAPDLEAF

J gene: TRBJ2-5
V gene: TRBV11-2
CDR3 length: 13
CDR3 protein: ASSLRTGPGETQY

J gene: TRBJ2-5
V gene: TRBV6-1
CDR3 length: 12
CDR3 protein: ASSLEGGSGTQY

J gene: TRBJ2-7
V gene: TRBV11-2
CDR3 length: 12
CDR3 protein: ASSQEGGPYEQY

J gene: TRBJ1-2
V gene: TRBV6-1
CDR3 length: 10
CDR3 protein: ASSESPDGYT

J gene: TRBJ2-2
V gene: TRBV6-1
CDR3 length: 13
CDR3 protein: ASGFIGPNTGELF

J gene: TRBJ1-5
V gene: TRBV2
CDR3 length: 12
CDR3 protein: ASSVGGGWEPQH

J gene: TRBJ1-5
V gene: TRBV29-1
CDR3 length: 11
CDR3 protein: SVETGDGQPQH

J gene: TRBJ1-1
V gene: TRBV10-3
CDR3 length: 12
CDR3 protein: AISPRALNTEAF

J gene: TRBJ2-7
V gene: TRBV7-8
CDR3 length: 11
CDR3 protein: ASSSDFNYEQY

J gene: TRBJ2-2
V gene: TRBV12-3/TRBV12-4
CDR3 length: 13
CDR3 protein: ASSPRAGTTGELF

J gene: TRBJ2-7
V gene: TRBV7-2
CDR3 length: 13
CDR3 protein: ASSSPPGLVWEQY

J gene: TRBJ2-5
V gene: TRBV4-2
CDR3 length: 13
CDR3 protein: ASSQSGGWGETQY

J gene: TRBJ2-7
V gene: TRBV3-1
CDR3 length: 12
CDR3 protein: ASSQGWTSYEQY

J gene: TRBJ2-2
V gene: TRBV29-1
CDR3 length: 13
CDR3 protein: SVERGIGGPGELS

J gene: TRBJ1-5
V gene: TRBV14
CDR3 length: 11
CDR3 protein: ASSQAGHQPQH

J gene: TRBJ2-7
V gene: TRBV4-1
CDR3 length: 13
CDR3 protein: ASSQGQGAVAGEY

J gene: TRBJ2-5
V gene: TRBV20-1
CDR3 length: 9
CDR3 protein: SASTQETQY

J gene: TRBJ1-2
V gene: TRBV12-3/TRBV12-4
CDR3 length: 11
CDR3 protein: ASNEHANYGYT

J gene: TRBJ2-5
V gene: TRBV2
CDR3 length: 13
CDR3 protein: ASSEGGVLQETQY

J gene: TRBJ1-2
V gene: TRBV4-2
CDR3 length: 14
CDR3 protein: ASSQDSGTGTYGYT

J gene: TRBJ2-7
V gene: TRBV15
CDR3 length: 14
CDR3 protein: ATSRDLGTGSYEQY

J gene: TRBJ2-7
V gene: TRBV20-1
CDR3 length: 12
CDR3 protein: SARGRENSYEQY

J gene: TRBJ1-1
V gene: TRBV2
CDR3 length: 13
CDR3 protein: ASLWDPGVDTEAF

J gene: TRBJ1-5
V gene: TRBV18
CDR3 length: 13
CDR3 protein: ASSTTGDLSQPQH

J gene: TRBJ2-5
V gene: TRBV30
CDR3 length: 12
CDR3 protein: AWTGTNHLLAQY

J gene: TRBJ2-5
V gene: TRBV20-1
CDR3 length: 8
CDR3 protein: SAFWETQY

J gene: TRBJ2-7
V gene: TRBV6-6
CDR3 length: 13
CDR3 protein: ASSLTGSGTYEQY

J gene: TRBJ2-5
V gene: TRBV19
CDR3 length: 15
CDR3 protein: ASSPRSSGSLGETQY

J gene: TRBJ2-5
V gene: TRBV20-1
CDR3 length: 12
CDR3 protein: SARGTDPVETQY

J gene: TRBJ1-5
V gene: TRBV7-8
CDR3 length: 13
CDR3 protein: ASSLSRAAQLPQH

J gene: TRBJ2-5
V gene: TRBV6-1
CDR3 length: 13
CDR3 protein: ASSETTGGAETQY

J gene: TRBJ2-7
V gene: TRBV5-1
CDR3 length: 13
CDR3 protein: ASSVGDREPYEQY

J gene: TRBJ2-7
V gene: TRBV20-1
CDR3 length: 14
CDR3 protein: SARSPNGGRDSEQY

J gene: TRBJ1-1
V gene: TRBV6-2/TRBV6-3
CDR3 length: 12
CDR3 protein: ASSYPQENTEAF

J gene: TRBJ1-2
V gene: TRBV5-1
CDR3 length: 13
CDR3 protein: ASSPGRGSRHGYT

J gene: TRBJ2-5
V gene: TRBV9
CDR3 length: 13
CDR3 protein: ASSASQGAQETQY

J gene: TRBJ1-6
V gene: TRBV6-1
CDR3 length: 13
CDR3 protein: ASNNYTAYNSPLH

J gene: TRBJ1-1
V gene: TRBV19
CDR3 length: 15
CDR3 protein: ASSIVYTVLMNTEAF

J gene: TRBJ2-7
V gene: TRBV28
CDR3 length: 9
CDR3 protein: ASGTPYEQY

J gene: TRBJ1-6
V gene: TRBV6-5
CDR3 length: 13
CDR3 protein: ASSYRTGSNSPLH

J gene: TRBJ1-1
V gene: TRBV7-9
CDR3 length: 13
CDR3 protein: ASSADDSSSTEAF

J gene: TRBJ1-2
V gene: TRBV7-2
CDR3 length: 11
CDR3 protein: ASSPTGSTGYT

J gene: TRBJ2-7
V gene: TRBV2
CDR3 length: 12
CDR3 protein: ASRGTSGRREQY

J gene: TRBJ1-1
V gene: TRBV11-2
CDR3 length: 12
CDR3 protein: ASSFIQGYTEAF

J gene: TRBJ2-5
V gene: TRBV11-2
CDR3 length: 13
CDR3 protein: ASSLHARGGETQY

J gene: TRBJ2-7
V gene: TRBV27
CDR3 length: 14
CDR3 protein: ASSPSPPGQAYEQY

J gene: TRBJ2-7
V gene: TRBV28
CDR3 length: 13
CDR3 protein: ASSWTGEGSYEQY

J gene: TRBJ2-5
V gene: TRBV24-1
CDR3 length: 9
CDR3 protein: ATSNAETQY

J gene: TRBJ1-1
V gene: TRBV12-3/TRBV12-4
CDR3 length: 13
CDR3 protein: ASSHRQGSIVEAF

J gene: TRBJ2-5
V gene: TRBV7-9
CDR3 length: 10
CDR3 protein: ASSWGGETQY

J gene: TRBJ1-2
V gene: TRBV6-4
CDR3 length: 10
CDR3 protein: ASSDRGGGYT

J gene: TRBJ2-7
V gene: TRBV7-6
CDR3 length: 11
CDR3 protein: ASSLGGYYEQY

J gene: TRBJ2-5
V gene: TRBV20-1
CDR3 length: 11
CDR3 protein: SAPPGGVETQY

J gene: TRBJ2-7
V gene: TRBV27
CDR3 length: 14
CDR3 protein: ASSLSPSIAGDEQY